The rows below give T cell receptor beta chains drawn from one sample of a study of T cells in Graves' hyperthyroidism and ophthalmopathy. TCRdb re-called the multiplex PCR reads with MiXCR, one entry per CDR3 protein. The repertoire includes more than 600,000 distinct CDR3 sequences, around 15% of them detected once, and roughly 8% sits in the top ten. Material: blood. The receptors come from a man younger than 30 with Graves' hyperthyroidism. Each CDR3 is given with its conserved first and last residue. Each record gives: V gene, J gene, D gene, clone size, CDR3 DNA, CDR3 protein. The D gene is left open where the match is weak. Where a row states a size, it is once, few, many or the class of an expanded clone; other rows omit it.

TRBV2	TRBJ1-5	.	few	TGTGCCAGCGGTATCGGACAGCCCCAGCATTTT	CASGIGQPQHF
TRBV6-1	TRBJ2-7	.	.	TGTGCCAGCAGGGGACGAAGTCGGTACGAGCAGTACTTC	CASRGRSRYEQYF
TRBV6-1	TRBJ2-5	TRBD2	.	TGTGCCAGCACCAACCCCCATGACAGTTTACGGGGGGCCCAGTACTTC	CASTNPHDSLRGAQYF
TRBV5-1	TRBJ1-3	.	.	TGCGCCAGCAGCCCCCAGCTCGCAGGGCCATCTGGAAACACCATATATTTT	CASSPQLAGPSGNTIYF
TRBV27	TRBJ2-1	TRBD1	.	TGTGCCAGCAGTTCACCGGGACAGGCCCTAAATGAGCAGTTCTTC	CASSSPGQALNEQFF
TRBV2	TRBJ2-7	TRBD2	many	TGTGCCAGCAGTGAACTAGCGGAACGCTACGAGCAGTACTTC	CASSELAERYEQYF
TRBV20-1	TRBJ2-1	.	many	TGCAGTGCTAGCCTAGGGGTCCGATACAATGAGCAGTTCTTC	CSASLGVRYNEQFF
TRBV5-8	TRBJ2-7	TRBD1	.	TGTGCCAGCAGCCAAGGACAGGGGGCCTTCTACGAGCAGTACTTC	CASSQGQGAFYEQYF
TRBV4-1	TRBJ2-3	.	few	TGCGCCAGCAGCCAAGATCGAAGGGATACGCAGTATTTT	CASSQDRRDTQYF
TRBV7-2	TRBJ2-5	TRBD2	many	TGTGCCAGCAGCCTGCCCCCTTGGACTAGCGGTACCCAAGAGACCCAGTACTTC	CASSLPPWTSGTQETQYF
TRBV12-3/TRBV12-4	TRBJ2-3	.	many	TGTGCCAGCAGTTCGTTCCGGGCCTCCGGGCATACGCAGTATTTT	CASSSFRASGHTQYF
TRBV6-1	TRBJ1-2	.	few	TGTGCCAGCAGTGAATTCTCCTACACCTTC	CASSEFSYTF
TRBV12-3/TRBV12-4	TRBJ2-3	TRBD1	.	TGTGCCAGCAGTTTTCTCCCAGGGGGATATAGCACAGATACGCAGTATTTT	CASSFLPGGYSTDTQYF
TRBV7-2	TRBJ2-5	TRBD2	.	TGTGCCAGCAGCCGAGTAAATAGCGGGAGGGAAGAGACCCAGTACTTC	CASSRVNSGREETQYF
TRBV11-1	TRBJ2-7	TRBD2	few	TGTGCCAGCAGCGTACTAGCGGACTACGAGCAGTACTTC	CASSVLADYEQYF
TRBV28	TRBJ2-5	.	many	TGTGCCAGCAGTACCTATAGCGCCCTAAAGGAAGGGACCCAGTACTTC	CASSTYSALKEGTQYF
TRBV4-3	TRBJ2-7	TRBD2	few	TGCGCCAGCAGCCAAGACCTGGCGGGAGCCTACGAGCAGTACTTC	CASSQDLAGAYEQYF
TRBV2	TRBJ2-7	.	.	TGTGCCAGCACTCAGGGGCCAGGCGGGCAAGAGCAGTACTTC	CASTQGPGGQEQYF
TRBV25-1	TRBJ2-7	.	.	TGTGCCAGCAGTGAATATTGGCCCGGAGGGCGGGAGCAGTACTTC	CASSEYWPGGREQYF
TRBV7-6	TRBJ2-7	.	many	TGTGCCAGCAGCTTAGCCTCCCAGGGGAAACGGTACGAGCAGTACTTC	CASSLASQGKRYEQYF
TRBV20-1	TRBJ1-6	.	.	TGCAGTGCTAGGGGCAGCAACCAAAATTCACCCCTCCACTTT	CSARGSNQNSPLHF
TRBV6-1	TRBJ2-1	TRBD2	many	TGTGCCAGCAGTGAGGGACTAGCGGGAGGAAAGGAGCAGTTCTTC	CASSEGLAGGKEQFF
TRBV11-3	TRBJ1-1	.	many	TGTGCCAGCAGCTTAGACGTAACGGGGCTGAACACTGAAGCTTTCTTT	CASSLDVTGLNTEAFF
TRBV6-2/TRBV6-3	TRBJ2-1	TRBD2	.	TGCGCCGCCTCGTCGGGTGGGAGTAGCGGGAATGAGCAGTTCTTC	CAASSGGSSGNEQFF
TRBV13	TRBJ2-2	.	.	TGTGCCAGCAGCTTCTCGCCGGGGCAGCTGTTTTTT	CASSFSPGQLFF
TRBV3-1	TRBJ1-1	.	many	TGTGCCAGCAGCCAAGACGCAGGCCTTTCGGGTATGAACACTGAAGCTTTCTTT	CASSQDAGLSGMNTEAFF
TRBV28	TRBJ2-7	.	many	TGTGCCAGCAGCTTGCGCTCCTACGAGCAGTACTTC	CASSLRSYEQYF
TRBV7-2	TRBJ2-7	.	many	TGTGCCAGCAGCTTGAGCCAGGGGAAAGACGAGCAGTACTTC	CASSLSQGKDEQYF
TRBV28	TRBJ1-1	.	many	TGTGCCAGCATAGTACCGGAGAACACTGAAGCTTTCTTT	CASIVPENTEAFF
TRBV28	TRBJ2-1	.	many	TGTGCCAGCAGTCCTTGGGGGAATGAGCAGTTCTTC	CASSPWGNEQFF
TRBV12-5	TRBJ1-1	TRBD1	many	TGTGCTAGTGGTCCGGACAGGGCTATGAACACTGAAGCTTTCTTT	CASGPDRAMNTEAFF
TRBV6-2/TRBV6-3	TRBJ2-3	TRBD2	few	TGTGCCAGCAGTCGGTGGGGAGCGGGAGCTACAGATACGCAGTATTTT	CASSRWGAGATDTQYF